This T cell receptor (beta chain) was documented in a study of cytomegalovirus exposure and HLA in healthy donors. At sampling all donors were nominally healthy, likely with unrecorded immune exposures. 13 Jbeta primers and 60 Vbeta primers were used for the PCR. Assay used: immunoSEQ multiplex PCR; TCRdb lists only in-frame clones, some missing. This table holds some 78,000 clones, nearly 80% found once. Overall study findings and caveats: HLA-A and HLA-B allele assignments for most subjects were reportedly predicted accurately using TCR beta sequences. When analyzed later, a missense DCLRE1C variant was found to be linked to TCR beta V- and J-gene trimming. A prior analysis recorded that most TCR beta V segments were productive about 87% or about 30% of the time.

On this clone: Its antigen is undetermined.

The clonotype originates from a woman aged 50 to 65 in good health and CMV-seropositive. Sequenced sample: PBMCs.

The DNA of the CDR3 is TGTGCCAGCATGACCGGGACAGGGGTTGGAAACACCATATATTTT. It encodes CASMTGTGVGNTIYF. The chain joins TRBV2 to TRBJ1-3, with 10 bases that match TRBD1. This CDR3 is 15 amino acids long. Germline values: CDR1 SNHLY, CDR2 FYNNEI. J gave up 3 bases and V 7 bases, and 6 bases lay outside the gene matches.